Given below is one TCR beta chain in context. What it recognizes is unknown. The CDR3 is 11 residues long. The germline gives CDR1 MNHNS, CDR2 SASEGT. The V and J ends lost 4 bases and 7 bases respectively, with 7 bases between them. The source of the sample is a study of cytotoxic CD8 clonotypes in ibrutinib-treated CLL. Study results and caveats: Stable or contracted on treatment, public clonotypes were also uncommon. Clonality rose at ibrutinib response and fell back toward baseline at progression.

Only in-frame clones appear in the TCRdb table, and some are missing; sequencing was by immunoSEQ multiplex PCR. This repertoire shows 330,000 or so clones, roughly two thirds found once; its top ten account for roughly 6.7%. The material sequenced was PBMCs, taken after 36 months of ibrutinib treatment. The chain is built from TRBV6-1 and TRBJ2-5, with D unresolved. The receptor comes from a human donor with chronic lymphocytic leukemia. The CDR3 DNA reads TGTGCCAGCAGTGTGACGGTGACCCAGTACTTC. Translated, it gives CASSVTVTQYF.